This TCR beta chain comes out of a study of CD8+CD57+ T cells in acquired aplastic anemia. Overall study: Sorted CD4+ and CD8+ cell DNA averaged 3.2 ug. Overall study findings and caveats: The same twenty-nine CD8+ CDR3 sequences occurred in patients and in controls.

With regard to this clonotype: Its antigen remains unknown.

Genomic DNA served as template for TCR beta VDJ and CDR3 profiling. One entry per CDR3 protein, called by TCRdb with MiXCR from the reads. The sample includes roughly 200,000 distinct CDR3 sequences, 55% to 65% of them seen just once. Trimming removed 0 bases from V and 0 bases from J, with 12 bases in between. CDR1 is KGHDR and CDR2 is SFDVKD in the germline V gene. The CDR3 runs to 17 residues. An expansion of CD8+CD57+ cells by flow cytometry had been shown in patients chosen for sequencing. Material: sorted CD4+, CD8+, or CD8+CD57+ T cells (not recorded which) from PBMCs. This TCR derives from a human donor with aplastic anemia. The chain uses TRBV24-1 and TRBJ2-3; perhaps D is TRBD1 or TRBD2 (5 bases each). The CDR3 nucleotides read TGTGCCACCAGTGATTTGCCGGGACGGGCGAGCACAGATACGCAGTATTTT. This sequence encodes CATSDLPGRASTDTQYF.